A selection of T cell receptor beta chains follows, all from one sample in a study of blood T cell repertoires in COVID-19. Profiling relied on immunoSEQ multiplex PCR, and the TCRdb table lists in-frame clones only, not all of them. The table shows 200,000 to 300,000 clones, with roughly 86% occurring only once. The sequenced sample consisted of peripheral blood. The receptors shown here come from a woman in her sixties with COVID-19, enrolled during active disease. The CDR3 runs from the conserved cysteine through the conserved F or W. Fields, in order: CDR3 length, D gene, J gene, V gene, clone size, CDR3 protein, CDR3 DNA. The D gene is left open where the match is weak. For some rows the clone size is stated as once, few or many, or as a class when expanded; others skip it.

cdr3_length: 17
d_call: -
j_call: TRBJ1-3
v_call: TRBV3-1/TRBV3-2
clone_size: -
cdr3_aa: CASSQDPPGLSGNTIYF
cdr3_nt: TGTGCCAGCAGCCAAGACCCGCCAGGGCTCTCTGGAAACACCATATATTTT

cdr3_length: 13
d_call: -
j_call: TRBJ1-1
v_call: TRBV5-1
clone_size: -
cdr3_aa: CASSLPGSTEAFF
cdr3_nt: TGCGCCAGCAGCTTACCCGGTAGCACTGAAGCTTTCTTT

cdr3_length: 17
d_call: TRBD1
j_call: TRBJ2-2
v_call: TRBV5-6
clone_size: once
cdr3_aa: CASSRDRGVQNTGELFF
cdr3_nt: TGTGCCAGCAGCCGGGACAGGGGGGTTCAAAACACCGGGGAGCTGTTTTTT

cdr3_length: 15
d_call: TRBD1
j_call: TRBJ2-2
v_call: TRBV28
clone_size: -
cdr3_aa: CASVSPGQGAGELFF
cdr3_nt: TGTGCCAGCGTCTCTCCGGGACAGGGCGCCGGGGAGCTGTTTTTT

cdr3_length: 15
d_call: -
j_call: TRBJ1-2
v_call: TRBV6-5
clone_size: once
cdr3_aa: CASSQGDTVGYGYTF
cdr3_nt: TGTGCCAGCAGCCAAGGGGACACAGTAGGTTATGGCTACACCTTC

cdr3_length: 14
d_call: -
j_call: TRBJ1-2
v_call: TRBV6-5
clone_size: -
cdr3_aa: CASSQGQKNYGYTF
cdr3_nt: TGTGCCAGCAGCCAAGGACAGAAAAACTATGGCTACACCTTC

cdr3_length: 16
d_call: TRBD2
j_call: TRBJ2-1
v_call: TRBV27
clone_size: -
cdr3_aa: CASSSRRGGPYNEQFF
cdr3_nt: TGTGCCAGCAGTTCTAGGCGGGGAGGGCCATACAATGAGCAGTTCTTC

cdr3_length: 15
d_call: TRBD1
j_call: TRBJ1-2
v_call: TRBV7-3
clone_size: -
cdr3_aa: CASSSKDRERYGYTF
cdr3_nt: TGTGCCAGCAGCTCTAAGGACAGGGAGAGGTATGGCTACACCTTC

cdr3_length: 18
d_call: TRBD2
j_call: TRBJ2-2
v_call: TRBV6-2/TRBV6-3
clone_size: -
cdr3_aa: CASSYGPGLAGATGELFF
cdr3_nt: TGTGCCAGCAGTTACGGACCCGGACTAGCGGGGGCGACCGGGGAGCTGTTTTTT

cdr3_length: 14
d_call: -
j_call: TRBJ2-1
v_call: TRBV5-1
clone_size: -
cdr3_aa: CASSLGARLDEQFF
cdr3_nt: TGCGCCAGCAGCTTAGGGGCCCGGCTTGATGAGCAGTTCTTC

cdr3_length: 16
d_call: TRBD1
j_call: TRBJ1-1
v_call: TRBV5-1
clone_size: -
cdr3_aa: CASSSPLGRQGDVAFF
cdr3_nt: TGCGCCAGCAGCTCTCCCCTGGGTCGACAGGGGGATGTAGCTTTCTTT

cdr3_length: 14
d_call: -
j_call: TRBJ2-7
v_call: TRBV5-4
clone_size: -
cdr3_aa: CASSHPPPRYEQYF
cdr3_nt: TGTGCCAGCAGCCACCCCCCCCCTCGGTACGAGCAGTACTTC

cdr3_length: 11
d_call: -
j_call: TRBJ2-5
v_call: TRBV30
clone_size: -
cdr3_aa: CAWTTSETQYF
cdr3_nt: TGTGCCTGGACTACTTCGGAGACCCAGTACTTC

cdr3_length: 13
d_call: -
j_call: TRBJ2-7
v_call: TRBV2
clone_size: -
cdr3_aa: CASRGRDNPNKGF
cdr3_nt: TGTGCCAGCAGGGGCCGGGACAACCCAAATAAGGGCTTC

cdr3_length: 14
d_call: -
j_call: TRBJ1-5
v_call: TRBV27
clone_size: once
cdr3_aa: CASSFEGVNQPQHF
cdr3_nt: TGTGCCAGCAGTTTTGAAGGAGTTAATCAGCCCCAGCATTTT

cdr3_length: 15
d_call: TRBD1
j_call: TRBJ1-1
v_call: TRBV5-1
clone_size: -
cdr3_aa: CASSLAGTGGTEAFF
cdr3_nt: TGCGCCAGCAGCTTGGCTGGGACAGGGGGCACTGAAGCTTTCTTT

cdr3_length: 12
d_call: -
j_call: TRBJ2-5
v_call: TRBV6-5
clone_size: -
cdr3_aa: CASSYSLETQYF
cdr3_nt: TGTGCCAGCAGTTACAGCCTGGAGACCCAGTACTTC

cdr3_length: 14
d_call: -
j_call: TRBJ1-2
v_call: TRBV28
clone_size: -
cdr3_aa: CASSFTGGPYGYTF
cdr3_nt: TGTGCCAGCAGTTTCACAGGTGGCCCGTATGGCTACACCTTC

cdr3_length: 16
d_call: -
j_call: TRBJ2-7
v_call: TRBV7-9
clone_size: many
cdr3_aa: CASSLISTGGSYEQYF
cdr3_nt: TGTGCCAGCAGCTTAATATCAACAGGCGGATCCTACGAGCAGTACTTC

cdr3_length: 15
d_call: TRBD1
j_call: TRBJ1-1
v_call: TRBV5-1
clone_size: -
cdr3_aa: CASSLAQGAATEAFF
cdr3_nt: TGCGCCAGCAGCTTGGCCCAGGGGGCCGCGACTGAAGCTTTCTTT

cdr3_length: 14
d_call: -
j_call: TRBJ1-5
v_call: TRBV24-1
clone_size: -
cdr3_aa: CATSETDSHQPQHF
cdr3_nt: TGTGCCACCAGTGAAACGGACAGTCATCAGCCCCAGCATTTT

cdr3_length: 15
d_call: TRBD1
j_call: TRBJ1-5
v_call: TRBV27
clone_size: -
cdr3_aa: CASRPWTGANQPQHF
cdr3_nt: TGTGCCAGCAGACCCTGGACAGGGGCCAATCAGCCCCAGCATTTT

cdr3_length: 16
d_call: TRBD1
j_call: TRBJ1-1
v_call: TRBV5-1
clone_size: -
cdr3_aa: CASSSYRGRGNTEAFF
cdr3_nt: TGCGCCAGCAGCTCCTACAGGGGGCGGGGGAACACTGAAGCTTTCTTT

cdr3_length: 13
d_call: -
j_call: TRBJ1-2
v_call: TRBV5-1
clone_size: -
cdr3_aa: CASSLGEIYGYTF
cdr3_nt: TGCGCCAGCAGCTTGGGTGAGATCTATGGCTACACCTTC

cdr3_length: 11
d_call: -
j_call: TRBJ1-1
v_call: TRBV30
clone_size: -
cdr3_aa: CAWQQNTEAFF
cdr3_nt: TGTGCCTGGCAACAGAACACTGAAGCTTTCTTT

cdr3_length: 15
d_call: -
j_call: TRBJ2-7
v_call: TRBV5-1
clone_size: -
cdr3_aa: CASSLGPGSAYEQYF
cdr3_nt: TGCGCCAGCAGCTTGGGGCCGGGGTCGGCCTACGAGCAGTACTTC

cdr3_length: 14
d_call: -
j_call: TRBJ1-2
v_call: TRBV3-1/TRBV3-2
clone_size: -
cdr3_aa: CASSQVRGADGYTF
cdr3_nt: TGTGCCAGCAGCCAAGTGCGGGGGGCAGATGGCTACACCTTC

cdr3_length: 15
d_call: -
j_call: TRBJ2-7
v_call: TRBV7-2
clone_size: -
cdr3_aa: CASSLDPRSSYEQYF
cdr3_nt: TGTGCCAGCAGCTTAGATCCCCGCAGCTCCTACGAGCAGTACTTC

cdr3_length: 12
d_call: -
j_call: TRBJ2-5
v_call: TRBV11-1
clone_size: -
cdr3_aa: CASSGVGETQYF
cdr3_nt: TGTGCCAGCTCAGGGGTGGGTGAGACCCAGTACTTC

cdr3_length: 12
d_call: -
j_call: TRBJ2-7
v_call: TRBV28
clone_size: once
cdr3_aa: CASRGGAYEQYF
cdr3_nt: TGTGCCAGCAGAGGGGGAGCCTACGAGCAGTACTTC

cdr3_length: 17
d_call: TRBD1
j_call: TRBJ2-6
v_call: TRBV3-1/TRBV3-2
clone_size: -
cdr3_aa: CASSLRQGRTGANVLTF
cdr3_nt: TGTGCCAGCAGCCTCCGACAGGGTCGAACTGGGGCCAACGTCCTGACTTTC

cdr3_length: 16
d_call: -
j_call: TRBJ2-7
v_call: TRBV6-4
clone_size: -
cdr3_aa: CASSDSRYRAPYEQYF
cdr3_nt: TGTGCCAGCAGTGACTCGAGGTACAGGGCCCCCTACGAGCAGTACTTC

cdr3_length: 14
d_call: -
j_call: TRBJ2-5
v_call: TRBV24-1
clone_size: -
cdr3_aa: CATSDPGLQETQYF
cdr3_nt: TGTGCCACCAGTGACCCTGGACTACAAGAGACCCAGTACTTC

cdr3_length: 15
d_call: TRBD2
j_call: TRBJ2-3
v_call: TRBV15
clone_size: -
cdr3_aa: CATSRDEGRAHTQYF
cdr3_nt: TGTGCCACCAGCAGAGATGAGGGGAGGGCCCATACGCAGTATTTT

cdr3_length: 15
d_call: TRBD2
j_call: TRBJ2-5
v_call: TRBV27
clone_size: -
cdr3_aa: CASSLIAGGSETQYF
cdr3_nt: TGTGCCAGCAGTTTGATAGCGGGAGGTTCGGAGACCCAGTACTTC

cdr3_length: 15
d_call: TRBD2
j_call: TRBJ2-1
v_call: TRBV6-5
clone_size: -
cdr3_aa: CASIKLAGKYNEQFF
cdr3_nt: TGTGCCAGCATCAAACTAGCGGGAAAATACAATGAGCAGTTCTTC

cdr3_length: 14
d_call: TRBD2
j_call: TRBJ2-5
v_call: TRBV24-1
clone_size: -
cdr3_aa: CATSALATGETQYF
cdr3_nt: TGTGCCACCAGTGCACTAGCGACGGGAGAGACCCAGTACTTC

cdr3_length: 16
d_call: TRBD1
j_call: TRBJ1-4
v_call: TRBV5-4
clone_size: -
cdr3_aa: CASSEKRTGLNEKLFF
cdr3_nt: TGTGCCAGCAGCGAGAAAAGGACAGGGCTTAATGAAAAACTGTTTTTT

cdr3_length: 14
d_call: TRBD2
j_call: TRBJ2-3
v_call: TRBV7-2
clone_size: -
cdr3_aa: CASSLSGSVDTQYF
cdr3_nt: TGTGCCAGCAGCTTAAGCGGGAGCGTGGATACGCAGTATTTT

cdr3_length: 12
d_call: -
j_call: TRBJ1-3
v_call: TRBV11-2
clone_size: -
cdr3_aa: CASSPHGNTIYF
cdr3_nt: TGTGCCAGCAGCCCACACGGAAACACCATATATTTT

cdr3_length: 13
d_call: TRBD1
j_call: TRBJ1-5
v_call: TRBV6-5
clone_size: -
cdr3_aa: CASKGTGYQPQHF
cdr3_nt: TGTGCCAGCAAGGGGACAGGGTATCAGCCCCAGCATTTT

cdr3_length: 11
d_call: -
j_call: TRBJ1-1
v_call: TRBV29-1
clone_size: once
cdr3_aa: CSVDRANEAFF
cdr3_nt: TGCAGCGTTGACAGGGCCAACGAAGCTTTCTTT

cdr3_length: 16
d_call: TRBD2
j_call: TRBJ2-1
v_call: TRBV7-3
clone_size: -
cdr3_aa: CASSPSQSSGVYEQFF
cdr3_nt: TGTGCCAGCAGCCCCTCGCAGTCTAGCGGGGTATATGAGCAGTTCTTC

cdr3_length: 16
d_call: -
j_call: TRBJ2-4
v_call: TRBV28
clone_size: -
cdr3_aa: CASSPRGQGGKNIQYF
cdr3_nt: TGTGCCAGCAGTCCTAGAGGTCAGGGGGGCAAAAACATTCAGTACTTC

cdr3_length: 18
d_call: TRBD2
j_call: TRBJ2-1
v_call: TRBV5-1
clone_size: -
cdr3_aa: CASSQYLGLAGGRGEQFF
cdr3_nt: TGCGCCAGCAGCCAATACTTGGGACTAGCGGGAGGGCGGGGTGAGCAGTTCTTC

cdr3_length: 15
d_call: -
j_call: TRBJ2-1
v_call: TRBV5-1
clone_size: -
cdr3_aa: CASSLEPNEYNEQFF
cdr3_nt: TGCGCCAGCAGCTTGGAACCCAATGAGTACAATGAGCAGTTCTTC